Described below is a single T cell receptor beta chain sequence and its context. Its matching antigen is unknown. The entry originates in a study of glioma-infiltrating T cells after dendritic cell vaccination. Study-wide background: The vaccine used monocyte-derived dendritic cells pulsed overnight with autologous tumor lysate. Three intradermal dendritic cell vaccine injections were given every two weeks.

CDR1 and CDR2 from the germline V gene are SGHTA and FQGTGA. The V and J ends lost 1 base and 5 bases, in that order; junction bases with no gene match: 6. This CDR3 is built from 16 residues. Assay used: immunoSEQ multiplex PCR; TCRdb lists only in-frame clones, some missing. Altogether 100,000 or so clones are present, under 90% being singletons, with the ten largest covering 15% to 19%. General study points: Few patients contributed both blood and tumor specimens.

All glioblastoma patients lacked an isocitrate dehydrogenase mutation. V gene TRBV7-3 combines with J gene TRBJ2-2; 8 nucleotides line up with TRBD1. The TCR was taken from a human donor with glioblastoma. Specimen: blood, collected before dendritic cell vaccination. Here the CDR3 DNA reads TGTGCCAGCAGCTTAATTAGACAGGGGAATACCGGGGAGCTGTTTTTT. This sequence encodes CASSLIRQGNTGELFF.